This TCR beta chain was observed in a study of blood T cell repertoires in COVID-19. Turning to the study itself: Material from acute and convalescent COVID-19 was sourced from the United States, Italy and Spain. T cells, B-cell-depleted T cells, or PBMCs provided the cDNA or gDNA that served as material.

Source study methods: It was from reference gene primer amplification that nucleated cell counts were estimated. Here immunoSEQ multiplex PCR was the method, and the copy in TCRdb shows in-frame clones only, minus some. The V and J calls and clone size were taken over from that table, and D and trimming were inferred from the DNA. Of roughly 110,000 clones in the sample, 82% were seen once. This CDR3 has 13 amino acids. V dropped 9 bases and J dropped 8; count of bases not matched to a gene: 6. Germline V lookup: CDR1 SEHNR, CDR2 FQNEAQ (reference sequence). This sequence originates from a man between 65 and 80 years old with acute or convalescent COVID-19. The source material was peripheral blood. The rearrangement joins TRBV7-9 to TRBJ1-6, with 8 positions matching TRBD1. CDR3 sequence (DNA): TGTGCCAGTAAACCAGGGGGCTATTCACCCCTCCACTTT. Residues: CASKPGGYSPLHF. Based on the CDR3 plus reference TRBV7-9 and TRBJ1-6, the full variable domain is DTGVSQNPRHKITKRGQNVTFRCDPISEHNRLYWYRQTLGQGPEFLTYFQNEAQLEKSRLLSDRFSAERPKGSFSTLEIQRTEQGDSAMYLCASKPGGYSPLHFGNGTRLTVT.